Listed here are 24 T cell receptor beta chains from one sample, sequenced in a study of T cells in Graves' hyperthyroidism and ophthalmopathy. It was RNA transcripts that yielded the amplified TCR beta CDR3 regions. HTBI primers were employed in a first-round RT-PCR of the TCR CDR3. TCRdb reanalysed the multiplex PCR reads using MiXCR and keeps one entry per CDR3 protein. The sample holds around 300,000 distinct CDR3 sequences, approximately 13% seen once. The specimen was blood. The receptors originated from a woman between 35 and 50 years old with Graves' hyperthyroidism.

V is TRBV3-1 and J is TRBJ2-7, with 9 bases that match TRBD1. Germline CDR1 and CDR2: LGHDT and YNNKEL (reference sequence). V was pared by 4 bases and J by 5 bases, with 6 bases of the junction left unmatched. The CDR3 spans 14 residues. The CDR3 loop reads CASSPRDRDDEQYF. The CDR3 region has the DNA TGTGCCAGCAGCCCAAGGGACAGGGACGACGAGCAGTACTTC.

This clonotype has at least ten counts. The chain couples TRBV2 to TRBJ1-5; a possible D gene is TRBD1 (5 bases). The CDR3 consists of 14 residues. V gave up 4 bases and J gave up 3 bases, with 10 bases separating them. Germline CDR1 is SNHLY and CDR2 is FYNNEI. This CDR3 is CASSGRGPNQPQHF. For the CDR3, the DNA is TGTGCCAGCAGTGGAAGGGGACCCAATCAGCCCCAGCATTTT.

The rearrangement links TRBV2 to TRBJ2-2, with TRBD2 matching 8 bases. With V trimmed by 6 bases and J by 2 bases, 8 bases remained unmatched. CDR3 length: 16 amino acids. Looked up from germline, CDR1 is SNHLY and CDR2 is FYNNEI. In nucleotides, the CDR3 is TGTGCCAGCAGGGAGGGGCTAGCGGGTAACACCGGGGAGCTGTTTTTT. Its protein product is CASREGLAGNTGELFF.

Many counts were recorded for this clonotype. The J gene is TRBJ1-1, the V gene TRBV12-3 or TRBV12-4, with D uncertain. Trimming pared 6 bases from V and 9 bases from J, leaving 8 bases between. This CDR3 spans 10 amino acids. CDR3 amino acids: CASSPPQAFF. The CDR3 DNA reads as TGTGCCAGCAGCCCCCCCCAAGCTTTCTTT.

The chain has TRBV27 and TRBJ2-2, with D perhaps TRBD1 (6 bases). This CDR3 is built from 15 residues. Trimming shortened V by 2 bases and J by 3 bases, and 10 bases separated the two germline ends. The germline V gene encodes CDR1 MNHEY and CDR2 SMNVEV (reference sequence). The chain's CDR3 is CASSLRGSHTGELFF. The CDR3 DNA reads TGTGCCAGCAGTTTAAGGGGGAGTCACACCGGGGAGCTGTTTTTT.

This clonotype has just one count. A much larger clone differs from this one at a single base, so this may be a read error. The chain couples TRBV7-2 to TRBJ2-2, with D perhaps TRBD2 (5 bases). Germline V CDR1 and CDR2: SGHTA, FQGNSA. This CDR3 spans 13 amino acids. The CDR3 coding sequence is TGTGCCAGCAGCTTAGCGGCCACCGGGGTGCTGTTTTTT. Translation: CASSLAATGVLFF. Together with reference TRBV7-2 and TRBJ2-2, the CDR3 gives the full variable domain: GAGVSQSPSNKVTEKGKDVELRCDPISGHTALYWYRQSLGQGLEFLIYFQGNSAPDKSGLPSDRFSAERTGGSVSTLTIQRTQQEDSAVYLCASSLAATGVLFFGEGSRLTVL.

This clonotype was observed a few times. CDR3 nucleotide sequence: TGCGCCAGCAGCCAAGAGTCCGGAACTAACACCGGGGAGCTGTTTTTT. Amino acid sequence: CASSQESGTNTGELFF. The chain has TRBV4-1 and TRBJ2-2; no reliable D call. This CDR3 has 16 residues. Trimming took 0 bases from V and 2 from J, leaving 10 bases between them. Per the germline V gene, CDR1 is MGHRA and CDR2 is YSYEKL.

This clonotype was counted many times. The chain carries TRBV20-1 and TRBJ2-5; tentative D call: TRBD2 (6 bases). Germline values: CDR1 DFQATT, CDR2 SNEGSKA (reference sequence). The CDR3 length is 16 residues. V was cut by 3 bases and J by 1 base, with 18 bases left in between. CDR3: CSASGDLAEPQETQYF. In nucleotides, the CDR3 is TGCAGTGCTAGCGGCGATTTAGCGGAGCCCCAAGAGACCCAGTACTTC.

Only a few counts were recorded for this clonotype. The rearrangement joins TRBV3-1 to TRBJ2-1, with 14 bases that match TRBD2. The CDR3 runs to 17 residues. V gave up 1 base and J gave up 9 bases; unmatched junction bases: 8. Germline CDR1 reads LGHDT; CDR2 reads YNNKEL (reference sequence). The CDR3 spells CASSQARGLAGVGEQFF. The CDR3 DNA sequence: TGTGCCAGCAGCCAAGCCCGGGGACTAGCGGGAGTAGGTGAGCAGTTCTTC.

This clonotype was detected many times. The CDR3 loop reads CASSPNDSGNTIYF. The CDR3 nucleotides are TGTGCCAGCAGTCCCAATGACTCTGGAAACACCATATATTTT. V usage is TRBV27 and J usage is TRBJ1-3; D gene unclear. CDR3 length: 14 amino acids. Germline CDR1 reads MNHEY; CDR2 reads SMNVEV (reference sequence). V gave up 5 bases and J gave up 0 bases, with 8 bases separating them.

This clonotype was found many times. The chain carries TRBV5-5 and TRBJ2-6; tentatively, D is TRBD1 (5 bases). The CDR3 covers 16 residues. In germline, CDR1 is SGHKS, CDR2 YYEKEE (reference sequence). Trimming stripped 3 bases from V and 1 base from J, with 11 bases between. CDR3 amino acids: CASSWGRGSGANVLTF. The CDR3 nucleotides read TGTGCCAGCAGCTGGGGAAGGGGTTCTGGGGCCAACGTCCTGACTTTC.

The chain's CDR3 is CATSRTQGEKAFF. In DNA form, the CDR3 reads TGTGCCACCAGCAGAACTCAGGGGGAAAAAGCTTTCTTT. The V and J genes are TRBV15 and TRBJ1-1, with 7 bases fitting TRBD1. Germline CDR1 is LNHNV and CDR2 is YYDKDF (reference sequence). The V and J ends lost 2 bases and 9 bases, in that order; junction bases with no gene match: 6. The CDR3 runs to 13 residues.

At least ten counts were recorded for this clonotype. This chain uses TRBV20-1 with TRBJ2-3; 11 bases align to TRBD2. Germline CDR1 and CDR2: DFQATT and SNEGSKA (reference sequence). The CDR3 runs 14 residues. V gave up 6 bases and J gave up 2 bases; unmatched junction bases: 4. The CDR3 bases are TGCAGTGCGCAGACTAGCGGGAACACAGATACGCAGTATTTT. Amino acids: CSAQTSGNTDTQYF.

This clonotype appeared many times. V usage is TRBV7-9 and J usage is TRBJ2-1; 7 nucleotides match TRBD1. The CDR3 contains 15 residues. Germline CDR1 and CDR2: SEHNR and FQNEAQ (reference sequence). Losses at the gene ends were 5 bases for V and 6 bases for J; bases not matched to a gene: 10. CDR3: CASSHPTGSPNEQFF. DNA of the CDR3: TGTGCCAGCAGCCATCCGACAGGGTCACCCAATGAGCAGTTCTTC.

At least ten counts were recorded for this clonotype. The chain employs TRBV19 and TRBJ1-1; D is unclear. CDR3 length: 14 residues. V was trimmed by 1 base and J by 0 bases, leaving 6 bases between them. The germline gives CDR1 LNHDA, CDR2 SQIVND (reference sequence). The CDR3: CASSIGAVNTEAFF. The CDR3 DNA sequence: TGTGCCAGTAGTATAGGCGCAGTGAACACTGAAGCTTTCTTT.

This clonotype was detected many times. V usage is TRBV12-3 or TRBV12-4 and J usage is TRBJ2-6, with 7 bases lining up with TRBD1. The CDR3 is 15 amino acids. V lost 6 bases, J lost 2 bases, and 4 bases stayed unmatched. The CDR3 nucleotides are TGTGCCAGCAGGCCTACAGGGGCTGGGGCCAACGTCCTGACTTTC. This encodes CASRPTGAGANVLTF.

About this clonotype itself: Given a much more abundant clone one base away, this may be a read error. The chain uses TRBV6-1 and TRBJ2-7; tentative D call: TRBD1 (7 bases). Trimming took 7 bases from V and 1 from J, leaving 20 bases between them. CDR1 is MNHNS, CDR2 SASEGT, per germline. CDR3 length: 16 residues. The CDR3 protein is CASTLEGQSGSYEQYF. The DNA of the CDR3 is TGTGCCAGCACCTTGGAGGGACAGAGTGGATCCTACGAGCAGTACTTC.

The chain recombines TRBV2 with TRBJ2-7; the D is unclear. The CDR3 loop spans 14 amino acids. CDR1 and CDR2 (germline): SNHLY, FYNNEI. Trimming cost V 5 bases and J 2 bases, with 13 bases left between them. In DNA, the CDR3 is TGTGCCAGCAGTCTGACACCATCGGCCTACGAGCAGTACTTC. It is translated as CASSLTPSAYEQYF. Based on the CDR3 plus reference TRBV2 and TRBJ2-7, the full variable domain is EPEVTQTPSHQVTQMGQEVILRCVPISNHLYFYWYRQILGQKVEFLVSFYNNEISEKSEIFDDQFSVERPDGSNFTLKIRSTKLEDSAMYFCASSLTPSAYEQYFGPGTRLTVT.

This clonotype was detected ten times or more. The CDR3 reads CSVASPPEPQHF. The CDR3 nucleotides are TGCAGCGTCGCCTCCCCCCCGGAGCCCCAGCATTTT. J is TRBJ1-5 and V is TRBV29-1; D unresolved. The length of the CDR3 is 12 residues. The ends were cut back, 6 bases at V and 8 bases at J, with 14 bases in the middle. CDR1 and CDR2 (germline): SQVTM, ANQGSEA.

This clonotype was found many times. V is TRBV3-1 and J is TRBJ2-5; the D gene is possibly TRBD1 (6 bases). Deletions cut 4 bases from V and 4 bases from J, with 16 bases between. This CDR3 has 15 amino acids. Germline V gives CDR1 LGHDT, CDR2 YNNKEL (reference sequence). CDR3 sequence (DNA): TGTGCCAGCAGCCCTACCACCAGGGGAAGAGAGACCCAGTACTTC. Protein sequence: CASSPTTRGRETQYF.

This clonotype came up many times. The gene calls are TRBV7-9 and TRBJ1-1, with D tentatively TRBD1 (5 bases). The germline V gene encodes CDR1 SEHNR and CDR2 FQNEAQ (reference sequence). V lost 0 bases and J 11 bases, leaving 13 bases between the germline ends. This CDR3 region has 13 residues. The CDR3 coding sequence is TGTGCCAGCAGCTTAGCTGCTACCGGGACGGCTTTCTTT. This translates into CASSLAATGTAFF.

Concerning this clonotype itself: One base away lies a much larger clone, so this may be a sequencing read error. Here the CDR3 omits its conserved ending phenylalanine or tryptophan, so a read error is the likely source. The rearrangement links TRBV18 to TRBJ2-7, with no clear D. Germline-derived CDR1 and CDR2 are KGHSH and LQKENI. CDR3 length: 13 amino acids. Trimming stripped 3 bases from V and 0 bases from J, with 6 bases between. Here the CDR3 DNA reads TGTGCCAGCTCACCTCAGAGCTCCTACGAGCAGTACCTC. It specifies CASSPQSSYEQYL.

This clonotype showed up many times. The chain carries TRBV12-3 or TRBV12-4 and TRBJ2-3, with a possible D match to TRBD1 (6 bases). The ends were cut back, 3 bases at V and 4 bases at J, with 8 bases in the middle. The CDR3 contains 13 residues. CDR3 sequence (DNA): TGTGCCAGCAGTTTGAAGGGGGCAGATACGCAGTATTTT. It codes for CASSLKGADTQYF.

The chain is built from TRBV5-5 and TRBJ1-4; 9 positions match TRBD1. Germline trimming cut 4 bases from V and 7 bases from J; bases unmatched to any gene: 5. This CDR3 contains 14 residues. In germline, CDR1 is SGHKS, CDR2 YYEKEE (reference sequence). The CDR3 region is CASSERQGGEKLFF. For the CDR3, the DNA is TGTGCCAGCAGCGAGAGACAGGGGGGTGAAAAACTGTTTTTT.